This passage covers 7 T cell receptor beta chains from one sample sequenced in a study of blood T cell repertoires in COVID-19. Profiling relied on immunoSEQ multiplex PCR, and the TCRdb table lists in-frame clones only, not all of them. The repertoire holds about 140,000 clones, with 70% to 90% as singletons. The sample consisted of PBMCs or T cells enriched from blood (not recorded which). These receptors originate from a woman between 50 and 59 years old with acute COVID-19.

The chain carries TRBV10-3 and TRBJ1-1, with D perhaps matching TRBD1 (5 bases). Germline CDR1 ENHRY, CDR2 SYGVKD. Trimming shortened V by 6 bases and J by 5 bases, and 13 bases separated the two germline ends. This CDR3 comprises 13 residues. The DNA for the CDR3 is TGTGCCATCAGCCTCACGGGGGGGACTGAAGCTTTCTTT. This gives the protein CAISLTGGTEAFF.

The table lists this clone with a count of one. This sequence joins TRBV5-5 and TRBJ1-1, with TRBD1 identical over 7 bases. The CDR3 has 16 residues. Trimming took 1 base from V and 0 from J; bases not matched to a gene: 6. The germline gives CDR1 SGHKS, CDR2 YYEKEE (reference sequence). DNA of the CDR3: TGTGCCAGCAGCTTGAGTCTGGGACAGTTGAACACTGAAGCTTTCTTT. Its protein is CASSLSLGQLNTEAFF.

This clone was seen a single time. The chain carries TRBV5-1 and TRBJ1-1, with D perhaps TRBD1 (5 bases). The germline V gene encodes CDR1 SGHRS and CDR2 YFSETQ. The V end lost 0 bases, the J end lost 5 bases, and 11 bases lay between the germline ends. The length of the CDR3 is 14 residues. The CDR3 region has the DNA TGCGCCAGCAGCTTGGAGCAGGGTGGTACTGAAGCTTTCTTT. It yields the protein CASSLEQGGTEAFF.

The sample holds one count of this clone. The chain couples TRBV5-3 to TRBJ2-4; 7 nucleotides align to TRBD1. TRBV5-3 counts as an open reading frame of uncertain function. V shed 5 bases, J shed 0 bases, and the junction held 11 bases outside the gene matches. The CDR3 loop spans 17 amino acids. The CDR3 protein is CARRQGTGQLAKNIQYF. DNA of the CDR3: TGTGCCAGAAGACAAGGGACGGGACAGCTAGCCAAAAACATTCAGTACTTC.

The J gene is TRBJ2-7, the V gene TRBV10-1; D is possibly TRBD1 (5 bases). This CDR3 region has 11 residues. The V gene's germline CDR1 is WNHNN and CDR2 SYGVQD (reference sequence). Trimming took 5 bases from V and 3 from J, leaving 5 bases between them. The CDR3 sequence is CASSRGYEQYF. CDR3 nucleotides: TGCGCCAGCAGTAGGGGCTACGAGCAGTACTTC.

The chain links TRBV10-2 to TRBJ2-7; 10 bases fit TRBD2. Looked up from germline, CDR1 is WSHSY and CDR2 is SAAADI. J lost 7 bases, V lost 8 bases, and 11 bases had no gene match. CDR3 length: 14 amino acids. The chain's CDR3 is CASALAGGPREQYF. The CDR3 DNA follows: TGCGCCAGCGCGTTAGCGGGAGGCCCCCGGGAGCAGTACTTC.

This sequence joins TRBV7-2 and TRBJ2-3; D gene uncertain. Deletions cut 3 bases from V and 10 bases from J, with 11 bases between. CDR1 and CDR2 (germline): SGHTA, FQGNSA. The CDR3 sequence is 12 residues long. The chain's CDR3 is CASSFSQQPQYF. CDR3 coding DNA: TGTGCCAGCAGCTTCTCCCAACAGCCGCAGTATTTT.